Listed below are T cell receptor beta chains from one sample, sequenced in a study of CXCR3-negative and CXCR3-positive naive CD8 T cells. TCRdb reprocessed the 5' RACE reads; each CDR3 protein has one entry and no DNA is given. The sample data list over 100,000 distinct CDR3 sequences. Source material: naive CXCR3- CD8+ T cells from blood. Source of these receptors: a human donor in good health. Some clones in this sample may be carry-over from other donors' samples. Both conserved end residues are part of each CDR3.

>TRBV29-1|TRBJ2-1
CSVWATGEDEQFF
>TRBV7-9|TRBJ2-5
CASGNLETQYF
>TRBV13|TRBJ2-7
CASSLGTPTVPYEQYF
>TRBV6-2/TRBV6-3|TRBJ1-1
CASSPGTDEAFF
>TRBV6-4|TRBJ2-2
CASSRTNTGELFF
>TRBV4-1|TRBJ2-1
CASSQEGGSGGYNEQFF
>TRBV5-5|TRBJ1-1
CASSRRGEAFF
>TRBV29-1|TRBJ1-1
CSVWDGLNTEAFF
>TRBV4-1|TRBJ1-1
CASSQRDVLNTEAFF
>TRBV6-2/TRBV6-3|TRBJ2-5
CASSPPGRGNVETQYF
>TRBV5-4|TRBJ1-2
CASSLIVEDYGYTF
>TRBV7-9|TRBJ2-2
CASSLGTGIPGRTGELFF
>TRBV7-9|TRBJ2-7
CASSRGQYEQYF
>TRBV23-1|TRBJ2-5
CASSQSEGGFQETQYF
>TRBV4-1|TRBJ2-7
CASSRKRGGPYEQYF
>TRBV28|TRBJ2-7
CASSQLSALEVEQYF
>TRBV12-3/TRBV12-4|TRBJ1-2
CASSPGGWDDGYTF
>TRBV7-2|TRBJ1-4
CARPNDTWELFF
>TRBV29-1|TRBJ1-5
CSVALGGNQPQHF
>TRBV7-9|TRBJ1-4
CASSRAAADNEKLFF
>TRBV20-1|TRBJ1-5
CSARDFVQGWSQPQHF
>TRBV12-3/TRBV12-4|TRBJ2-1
CASSHRGLESGSSYNEQFF
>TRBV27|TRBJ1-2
CASSLSAGVVYGYTF
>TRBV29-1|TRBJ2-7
CSVGVSGSLYEQYF
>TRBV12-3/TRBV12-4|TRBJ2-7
CASGGTDSYEQYF
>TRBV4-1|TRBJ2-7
CASSQEWGIPYEQYF
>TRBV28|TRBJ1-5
CASSLKQRGAQPQHF
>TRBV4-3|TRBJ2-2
CASSQAFPGTGATGELFF
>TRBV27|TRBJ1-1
CASSKTEMNTEAFF
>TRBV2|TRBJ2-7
CASSDVQGPYEQYF
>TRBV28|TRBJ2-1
CASSKGGPPYNEQFF
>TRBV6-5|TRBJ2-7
CARSQDPRIYEQYF
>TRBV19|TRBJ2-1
CASSIVVSGRDYNEQFF
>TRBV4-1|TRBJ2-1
CASRLGGALWNEQFF
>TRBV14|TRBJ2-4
CASSPTSTLAKNIQYF
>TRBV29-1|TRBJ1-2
CSVQATNYGYTF
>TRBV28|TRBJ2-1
CASISLLAGGVDEQFF
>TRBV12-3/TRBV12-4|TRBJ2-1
CASSAGLADEQFF
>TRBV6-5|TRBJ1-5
CASTVSITSNQPQHF